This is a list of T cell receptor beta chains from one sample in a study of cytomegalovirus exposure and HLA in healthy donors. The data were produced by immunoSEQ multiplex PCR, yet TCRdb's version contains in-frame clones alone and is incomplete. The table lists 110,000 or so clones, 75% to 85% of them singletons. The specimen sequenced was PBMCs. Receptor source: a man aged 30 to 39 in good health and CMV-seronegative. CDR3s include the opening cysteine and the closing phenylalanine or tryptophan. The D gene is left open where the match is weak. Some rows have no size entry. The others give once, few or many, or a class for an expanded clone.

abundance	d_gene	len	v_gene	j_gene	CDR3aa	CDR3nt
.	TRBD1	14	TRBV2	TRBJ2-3	CASSQGQAGDTQYF	TGTGCCAGCAGCCAGGGACAGGCCGGAGATACGCAGTATTTT
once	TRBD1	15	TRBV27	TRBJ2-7	CASKALDRGPGEQYF	TGTGCCAGCAAAGCCCTCGACAGGGGGCCTGGAGAGCAGTACTTC
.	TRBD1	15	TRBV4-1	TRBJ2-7	CASSQWDRQDYEQYF	TGCGCCAGCAGCCAATGGGACAGACAGGACTACGAGCAGTACTTC
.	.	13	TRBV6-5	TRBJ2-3	CASSSPSTDTQYF	TGTGCCAGCAGTTCGCCTAGTACAGATACGCAGTATTTT
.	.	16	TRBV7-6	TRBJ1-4	CASSPFPDIANEKLFF	TGTGCCAGCAGCCCCTTCCCGGACATAGCTAATGAAAAACTGTTTTTT
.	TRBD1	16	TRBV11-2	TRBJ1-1	CASSFRTGEFQTEAFF	TGTGCCAGCAGCTTCCGGACAGGGGAGTTTCAGACTGAAGCTTTCTTT
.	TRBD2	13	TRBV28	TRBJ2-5	CASSPGLRQTQYF	TGTGCCAGCAGTCCGGGACTACGGCAGACCCAGTACTTC
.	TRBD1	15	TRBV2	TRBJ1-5	CASSEGDSWNQPQHF	TGTGCCAGCAGTGAGGGGGACAGCTGGAATCAGCCCCAGCATTTT
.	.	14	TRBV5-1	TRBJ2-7	CASSLIHYAYEQYF	TGCGCCAGCAGCTTAATCCACTACGCCTACGAGCAGTACTTC
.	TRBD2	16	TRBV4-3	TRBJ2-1	CASSRDGAGGRNEQFF	TGCGCCAGCAGCCGAGATGGAGCGGGGGGCAGGAATGAGCAGTTCTTC
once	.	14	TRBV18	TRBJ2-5	CASSLGAGEETQYF	TGTGCCAGCTCCCTAGGAGCGGGCGAGGAGACCCAGTACTTC
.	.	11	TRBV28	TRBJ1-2	CASTTGYGYTF	TGTGCCAGCACGACAGGCTATGGCTACACCTTC
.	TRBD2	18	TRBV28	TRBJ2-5	CASSLNQLAGGGGETQYF	TGTGCCAGCAGCCTAAACCAACTAGCGGGAGGAGGAGGGGAGACCCAGTACTTC
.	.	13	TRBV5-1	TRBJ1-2	CASSLAGGAGYTF	TGCGCCAGCAGCTTGGCCGGAGGAGCCGGCTACACCTTC
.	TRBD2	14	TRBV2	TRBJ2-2	CARGAGAYTGELFF	TGTGCCAGAGGAGCGGGAGCCTACACCGGGGAGCTGTTTTTT
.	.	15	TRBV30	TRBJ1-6	CAWNLGGFSNSPLHF	TGTGCCTGGAACCTCGGGGGGTTTAGCAATTCACCCCTCCACTTT
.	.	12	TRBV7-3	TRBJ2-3	CASSLSRDTQYF	TGTGCCAGCAGCTTATCCCGGGATACGCAGTATTTT
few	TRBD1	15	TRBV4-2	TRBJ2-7	CASSQDPGQVYEQYF	TGTGCCAGCAGCCAAGACCCGGGACAGGTCTACGAGCAGTACTTC
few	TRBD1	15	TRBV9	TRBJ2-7	CASSPPGQEDYEQYF	TGTGCCAGCAGCCCCCCGGGACAGGAAGATTACGAGCAGTACTTC
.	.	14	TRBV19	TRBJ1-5	CASMGGYSNQPQHF	TGTGCCAGTATGGGGGGTTATAGCAATCAGCCCCAGCATTTT
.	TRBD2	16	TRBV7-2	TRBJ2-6	CASRLGGVSGANVLTF	TGTGCCAGCAGGTTGGGGGGGGTCTCTGGGGCCAACGTCCTGACTTTC
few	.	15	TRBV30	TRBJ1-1	CASLAVPGGQFEAFF	TGTGCCTCCTTGGCTGTGCCTGGTGGACAGTTTGAAGCTTTCTTT
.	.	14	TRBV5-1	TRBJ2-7	CASSLGAGADEQSF	TGCGCCAGCAGCTTGGGGGCAGGGGCGGACGAGCAGTCCTTC
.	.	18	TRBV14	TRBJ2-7	CASSRRVKGSASSYEQYF	TGTGCCAGCAGCCGAAGGGTTAAGGGGTCCGCGAGCTCCTACGAGCAGTACTTC
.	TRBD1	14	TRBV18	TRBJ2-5	CASSPGTGQETQYF	TGTGCCAGCTCACCGGGGACAGGGCAAGAGACCCAGTACTTC
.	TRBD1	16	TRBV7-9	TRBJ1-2	CASSLLGTGGANGYTF	TGTGCCAGCAGCTTATTAGGGACAGGTGGGGCCAATGGCTACACCTTC
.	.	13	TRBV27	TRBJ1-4	CASSPAPTLKLFF	TGTGCCAGCAGTCCCGCCCCTACCCTGAAACTGTTTTTT
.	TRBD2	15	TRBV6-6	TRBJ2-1	CASSPPASGYNEQFF	TGTGCCAGCAGCCCACCGGCTAGCGGGTACAATGAGCAGTTCTTC
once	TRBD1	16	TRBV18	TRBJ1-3	CASSPSAQGAGNTIYF	TGTGCCAGCTCACCCTCAGCACAGGGGGCTGGAAACACCATATATTTT
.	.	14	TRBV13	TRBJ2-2	CASETRGSTGELFF	TGTGCCAGCGAGACCCGAGGTAGTACCGGGGAGCTGTTTTTT
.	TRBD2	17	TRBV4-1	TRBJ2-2	CASSQLELAGNTGELFF	TGCGCCAGCAGCCAATTGGAGCTAGCGGGAAACACCGGGGAGCTGTTTTTT
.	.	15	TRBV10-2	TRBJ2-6	CASSVLGPGANVLTF	TGCGCCAGCAGTGTATTGGGCCCTGGGGCCAACGTCCTGACTTTC
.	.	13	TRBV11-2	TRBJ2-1	CASSLDIPNEQFF	TGTGCCAGCAGCTTAGATATCCCCAATGAGCAGTTCTTC
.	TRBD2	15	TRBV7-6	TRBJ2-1	CASSPSSGGAYEQFF	TGTGCCAGCAGCCCTTCTAGCGGGGGGGCCTATGAGCAGTTCTTC
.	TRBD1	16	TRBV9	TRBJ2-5	CASSVGSGTGGETQYF	TGTGCCAGCAGCGTAGGTAGTGGGACAGGGGGAGAGACCCAGTACTTC
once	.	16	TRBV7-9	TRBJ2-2	CASSPLQGPFTGELFF	TGTGCCAGCAGCCCTTTACAGGGCCCCTTCACCGGGGAGCTGTTTTTT
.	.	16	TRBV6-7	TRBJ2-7	CASSSKPGGTVHEQYF	TGTGCCAGCAGTTCTAAGCCCGGCGGGACAGTCCACGAGCAGTACTTC
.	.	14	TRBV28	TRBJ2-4	CASSFPRDSNIQYF	TGTGCCAGCAGTTTCCCCCGGGACTCCAACATTCAGTACTTC
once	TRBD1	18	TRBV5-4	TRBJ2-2	CASSPLTRTGGNTGELFF	TGTGCCAGCAGCCCGCTAACGAGGACAGGGGGGAACACCGGGGAGCTGTTTTTT
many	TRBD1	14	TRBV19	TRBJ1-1	CASTRLDRGTEAFF	TGTGCCAGTACTCGACTAGACAGGGGGACTGAAGCTTTCTTT
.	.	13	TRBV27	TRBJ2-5	CASRKRGQETQYF	TGTGCCAGCAGAAAGAGGGGGCAAGAGACCCAGTACTTC